This TCR beta chain originates from a study of identical twins. Each CDR3 protein gets one entry after TCRdb re-called the 5' RACE reads with MiXCR. In the table there are hundreds of thousands of distinct CDR3 sequences, 5.5% to 6.5% of which are singletons. The germline V gene encodes CDR1 SGHTA and CDR2 FQGNSA. V was pared by 2 bases and J by 3 bases, with 14 bases between. This CDR3 contains 17 residues. This clonotype was recorded once. The V gene is TRBV7-2, the J gene TRBJ1-6, with D possibly being TRBD1 (6 bases). This TCR came from a man younger than 35 in good health. Input material: naive T cells sorted from blood. CDR3 DNA: TGTGCCAGCAGCTTACTACAGGGAAGAGGCTATAATTCACCCCTCCACTTT. Protein sequence: CASSLLQGRGYNSPLHF.